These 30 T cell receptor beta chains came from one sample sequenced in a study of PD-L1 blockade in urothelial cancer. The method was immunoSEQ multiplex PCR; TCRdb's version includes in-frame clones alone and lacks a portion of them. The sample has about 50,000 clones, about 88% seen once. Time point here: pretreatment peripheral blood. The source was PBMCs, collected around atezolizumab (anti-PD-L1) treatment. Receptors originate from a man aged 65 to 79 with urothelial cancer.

The CDR3 is CASRRGQGLSEQYF. CDR3 coding DNA: TGTGCCAGCAGAAGAGGACAGGGGCTCAGTGAGCAGTACTTC. The chain employs TRBV6-5 and TRBJ2-5, with TRBD1 identical over 9 bases. The CDR3 has 14 amino acids. The germline gives CDR1 MNHEY, CDR2 SVGAGI. V shed 6 bases, J shed 11 bases, and the junction held 13 bases outside the gene matches.

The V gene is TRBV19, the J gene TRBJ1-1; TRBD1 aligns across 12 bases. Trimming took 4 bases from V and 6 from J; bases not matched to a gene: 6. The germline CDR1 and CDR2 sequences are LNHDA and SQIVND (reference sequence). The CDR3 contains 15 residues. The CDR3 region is CASSRGQGALPEAFF. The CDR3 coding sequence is TGTGCCAGTAGTAGGGGACAGGGGGCCCTGCCTGAAGCTTTCTTT. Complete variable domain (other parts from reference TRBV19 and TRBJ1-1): DGGITQSPKYLFRKEGQNVTLSCEQNLNHDAMYWYRQDPGQGLRLIYYSQIVNDFQKGDIAEGYSVSREKKESFPLTVTSAQKNPTAFYLCASSRGQGALPEAFFGQGTRLTVV.

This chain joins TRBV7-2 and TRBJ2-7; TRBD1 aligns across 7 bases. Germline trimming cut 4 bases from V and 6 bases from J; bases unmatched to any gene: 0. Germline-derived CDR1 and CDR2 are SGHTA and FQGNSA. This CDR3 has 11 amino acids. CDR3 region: CASSSGGEQYF. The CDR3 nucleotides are TGTGCCAGCAGCTCAGGGGGCGAGCAGTACTTC.

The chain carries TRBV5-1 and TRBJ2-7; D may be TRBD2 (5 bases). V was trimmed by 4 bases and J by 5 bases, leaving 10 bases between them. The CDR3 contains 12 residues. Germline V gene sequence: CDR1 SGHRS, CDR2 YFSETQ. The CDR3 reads CASSAGLDEQYF. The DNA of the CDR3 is TGCGCCAGCAGCGCAGGACTTGACGAGCAGTACTTC.

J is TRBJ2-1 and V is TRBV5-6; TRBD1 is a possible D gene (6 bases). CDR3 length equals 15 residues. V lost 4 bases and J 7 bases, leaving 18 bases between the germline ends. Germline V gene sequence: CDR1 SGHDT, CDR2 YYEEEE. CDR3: CASSVSGAQGNEQFF. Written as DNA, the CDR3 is TGTGCCAGCAGCGTCTCAGGGGCGCAGGGTAATGAGCAGTTCTTC.

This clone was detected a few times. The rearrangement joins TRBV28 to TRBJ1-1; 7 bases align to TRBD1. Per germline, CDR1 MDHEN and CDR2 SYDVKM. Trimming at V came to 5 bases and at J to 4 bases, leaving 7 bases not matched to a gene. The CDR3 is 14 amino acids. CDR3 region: CASSPRRGRTEAFF. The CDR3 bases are TGTGCCAGCAGTCCAAGAAGGGGGCGCACTGAAGCTTTCTTT.

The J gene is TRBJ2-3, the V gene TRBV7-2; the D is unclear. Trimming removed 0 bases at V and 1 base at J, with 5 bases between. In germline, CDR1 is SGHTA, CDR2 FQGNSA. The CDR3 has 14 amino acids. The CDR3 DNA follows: TGTGCCAGCAGCTTAGCCTTTGGCACAGATACGCAGTATTTT. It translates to CASSLAFGTDTQYF.

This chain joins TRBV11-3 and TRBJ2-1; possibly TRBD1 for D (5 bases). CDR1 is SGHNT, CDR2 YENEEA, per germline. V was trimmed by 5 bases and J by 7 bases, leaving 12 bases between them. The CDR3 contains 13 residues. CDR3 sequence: CASSADRENEQFF. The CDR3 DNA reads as TGTGCCAGCAGCGCCGACAGAGAAAATGAGCAGTTCTTC. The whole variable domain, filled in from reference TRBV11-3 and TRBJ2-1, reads EAGVVQSPRYKIIEKKQPVAFWCNPISGHNTLYWYLQNLGQGPELLIRYENEEAVDDSQLPKDRFSAERLKGVDSTLKIQPAELGDSAVYLCASSADRENEQFFGPGTRLTVL.

The CDR3 here is CASSTQDRGNQPQHF. The CDR3 nucleotides are TGTGCCAGTAGTACACAAGACAGGGGAAATCAGCCCCAGCATTTT. The chain has TRBV19 and TRBJ1-5, with TRBD1 identical over 8 bases. This CDR3 has 15 residues. Germline V gene lookup returns CDR1 LNHDA and CDR2 SQIVND (reference sequence). J gave up 4 bases and V 4 bases, and 6 bases lay outside the gene matches. Using reference TRBV19 and TRBJ1-5 for the parts outside the CDR3, the full variable domain is DGGITQSPKYLFRKEGQNVTLSCEQNLNHDAMYWYRQDPGQGLRLIYYSQIVNDFQKGDIAEGYSVSREKKESFPLTVTSAQKNPTAFYLCASSTQDRGNQPQHFGDGTRLSIL.

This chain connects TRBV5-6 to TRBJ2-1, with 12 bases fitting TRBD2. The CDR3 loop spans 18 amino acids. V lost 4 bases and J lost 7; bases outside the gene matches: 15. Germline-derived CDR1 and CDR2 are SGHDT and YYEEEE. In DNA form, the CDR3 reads TGTGCCAGCAGCACCCCTGGACTAGCGGGGACCTTTAAGAATGAGCAGTTCTTC. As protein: CASSTPGLAGTFKNEQFF.

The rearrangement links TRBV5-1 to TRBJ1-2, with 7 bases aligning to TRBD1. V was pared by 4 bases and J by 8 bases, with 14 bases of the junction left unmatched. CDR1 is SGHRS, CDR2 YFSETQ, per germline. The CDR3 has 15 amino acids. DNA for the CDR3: TGCGCCAGCAGCCAAGGACAGGAAGGTGTATCGGGCTACACCTTC. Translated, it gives CASSQGQEGVSGYTF.

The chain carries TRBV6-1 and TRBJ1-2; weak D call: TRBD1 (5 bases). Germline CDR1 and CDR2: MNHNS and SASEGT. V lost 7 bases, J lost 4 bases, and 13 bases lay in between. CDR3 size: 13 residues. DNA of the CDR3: TGTGCCAGCAAAGGGGCCACAAGCTATGGCTACACCTTC. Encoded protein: CASKGATSYGYTF.

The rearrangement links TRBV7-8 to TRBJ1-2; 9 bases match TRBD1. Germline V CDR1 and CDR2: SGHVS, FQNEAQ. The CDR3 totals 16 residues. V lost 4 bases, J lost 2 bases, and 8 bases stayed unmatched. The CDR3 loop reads CASSWGQGGFNYGYTF. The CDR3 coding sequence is TGTGCCAGCAGCTGGGGACAGGGAGGTTTCAACTATGGCTACACCTTC. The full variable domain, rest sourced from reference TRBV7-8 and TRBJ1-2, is GAGVSQSPRYKVAKRGQDVALRCDPISGHVSLFWYQQALGQGPEFLTYFQNEAQLDKSGLPSDRFFAERPEGSVSTLKIQRTQQEDSAVYLCASSWGQGGFNYGYTFGSGTRLTVV.

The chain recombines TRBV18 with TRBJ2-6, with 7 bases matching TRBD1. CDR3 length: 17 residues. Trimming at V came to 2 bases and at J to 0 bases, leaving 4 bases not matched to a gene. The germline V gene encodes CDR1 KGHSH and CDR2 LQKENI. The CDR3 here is CASSPGTANSGANVLTF. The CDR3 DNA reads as TGTGCCAGCTCACCAGGGACAGCAAACTCTGGGGCCAACGTCCTGACTTTC.

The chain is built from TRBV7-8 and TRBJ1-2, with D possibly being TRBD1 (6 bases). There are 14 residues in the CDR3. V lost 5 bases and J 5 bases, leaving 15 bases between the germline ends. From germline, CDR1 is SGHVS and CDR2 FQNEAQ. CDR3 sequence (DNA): TGTGCCAGCAGCCTGACTCAGGGGTCGTATGGCTACACCTTC. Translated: CASSLTQGSYGYTF.

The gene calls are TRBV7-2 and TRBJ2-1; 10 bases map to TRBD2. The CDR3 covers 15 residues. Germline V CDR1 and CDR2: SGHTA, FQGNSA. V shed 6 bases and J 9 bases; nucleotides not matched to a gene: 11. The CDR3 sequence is CASSSRSGGSPEQFF. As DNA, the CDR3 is TGTGCCAGCAGTTCCCGTAGCGGGGGGTCCCCTGAGCAGTTCTTC.

CDR3 nucleotide sequence: TGTGCCAGCGGCTCTAGCGGGTTGTTGAATGAGCAGTTCTTC. Translated, it gives CASGSSGLLNEQFF. The gene calls are TRBV28 and TRBJ2-1, with 8 bases lining up with TRBD2. Losses at the gene ends were 8 bases for V and 7 bases for J; bases not matched to a gene: 10. The CDR3 runs to 14 residues. The germline V gene encodes CDR1 MDHEN and CDR2 SYDVKM.

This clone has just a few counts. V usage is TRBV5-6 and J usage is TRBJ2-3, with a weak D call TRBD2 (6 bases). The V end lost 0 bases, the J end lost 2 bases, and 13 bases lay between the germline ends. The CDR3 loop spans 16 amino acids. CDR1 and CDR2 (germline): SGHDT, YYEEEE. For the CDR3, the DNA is TGTGCCAGCAGCTTGGGGAGCGGCGGGGACACAGATACGCAGTATTTT. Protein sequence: CASSLGSGGDTDTQYF. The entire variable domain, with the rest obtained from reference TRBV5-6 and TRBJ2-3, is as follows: DAGVTQSPTHLIKTRGQQVTLRCSPKSGHDTVSWYQQALGQGPQFIFQYYEEEERQRGNFPDRFSGHQFPNYSSELNVNALLLGDSALYLCASSLGSGGDTDTQYFGPGTRLTVL.

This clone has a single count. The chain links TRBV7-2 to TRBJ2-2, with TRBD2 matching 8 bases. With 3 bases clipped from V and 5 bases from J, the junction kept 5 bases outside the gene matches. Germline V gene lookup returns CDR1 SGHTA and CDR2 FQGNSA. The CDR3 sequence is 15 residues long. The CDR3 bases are TGTGCCAGCAGCTTTCGGCGGGGGGCGACCGGGGAGCTGTTTTTT. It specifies CASSFRRGATGELFF.

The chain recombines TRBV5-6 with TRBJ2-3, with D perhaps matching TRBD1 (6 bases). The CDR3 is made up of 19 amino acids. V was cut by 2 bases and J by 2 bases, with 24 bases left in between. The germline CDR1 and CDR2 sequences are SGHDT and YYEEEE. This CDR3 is CASSFGALGTTIPTDTQYF. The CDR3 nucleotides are TGTGCCAGCAGCTTCGGGGCCTTGGGGACAACCATTCCCACAGATACGCAGTATTTT.

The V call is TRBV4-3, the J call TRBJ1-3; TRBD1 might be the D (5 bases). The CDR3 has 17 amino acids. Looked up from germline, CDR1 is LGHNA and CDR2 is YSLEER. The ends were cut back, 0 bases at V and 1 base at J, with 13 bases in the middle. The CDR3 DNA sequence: TGCGCCAGCAGCCAAGACCATGAAGGGGAATCTGGAAACACCATATATTTT. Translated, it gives CASSQDHEGESGNTIYF.

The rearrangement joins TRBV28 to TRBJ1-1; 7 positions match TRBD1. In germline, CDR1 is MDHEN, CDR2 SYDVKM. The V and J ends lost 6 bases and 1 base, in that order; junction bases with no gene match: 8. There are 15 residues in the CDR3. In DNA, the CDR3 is TGTGCCAGCAGCCCGTCGGACAGGCAGAACACTGAAGCTTTCTTT. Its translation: CASSPSDRQNTEAFF.

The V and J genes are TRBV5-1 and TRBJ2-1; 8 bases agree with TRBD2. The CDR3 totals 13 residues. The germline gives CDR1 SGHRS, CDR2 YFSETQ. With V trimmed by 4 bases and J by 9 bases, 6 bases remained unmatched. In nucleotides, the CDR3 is TGCGCCAGCAGCCGGACCGGGGGGGGTGAGCAGTTCTTC. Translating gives CASSRTGGGEQFF.

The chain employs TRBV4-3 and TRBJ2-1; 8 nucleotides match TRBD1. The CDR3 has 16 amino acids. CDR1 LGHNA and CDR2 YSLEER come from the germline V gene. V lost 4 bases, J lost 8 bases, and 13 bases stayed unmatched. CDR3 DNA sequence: TGCGCCAGCAGCCTATCAGGGCAGACAGGGGTGGATGAGCAGTTCTTC. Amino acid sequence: CASSLSGQTGVDEQFF.

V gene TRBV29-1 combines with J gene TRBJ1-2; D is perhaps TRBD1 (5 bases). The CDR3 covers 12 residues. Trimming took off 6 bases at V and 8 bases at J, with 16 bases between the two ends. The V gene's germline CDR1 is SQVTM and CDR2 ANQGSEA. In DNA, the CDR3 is TGCAGCGTGGCGTGGCAGGGAGGGGGCTACACCTTC. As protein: CSVAWQGGGYTF.

CDR3 bases: TGTGCCAGTAGTCCCCCCGCTAGCGGCACGCAGTATTTT. Protein sequence: CASSPPASGTQYF. The chain joins TRBV19 to TRBJ2-3; 7 nucleotides line up with TRBD2. With V trimmed by 5 bases and J by 9 bases, 8 bases remained unmatched. Looked up from germline, CDR1 is LNHDA and CDR2 is SQIVND (reference sequence). The CDR3 sequence is 13 residues long.

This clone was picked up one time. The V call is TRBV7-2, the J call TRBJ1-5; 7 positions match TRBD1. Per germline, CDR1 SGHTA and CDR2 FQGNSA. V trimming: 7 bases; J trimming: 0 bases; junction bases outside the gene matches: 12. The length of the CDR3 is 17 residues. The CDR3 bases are TGTGCCAGCACCACTGGGGCAGGGGGTTTTAGCAATCAGCCCCAGCATTTT. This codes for CASTTGAGGFSNQPQHF.

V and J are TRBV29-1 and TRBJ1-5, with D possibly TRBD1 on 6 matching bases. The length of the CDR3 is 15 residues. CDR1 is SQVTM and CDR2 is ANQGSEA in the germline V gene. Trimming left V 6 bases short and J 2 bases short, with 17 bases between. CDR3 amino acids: CSVMTTGSGNQPQHF. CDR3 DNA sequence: TGCAGCGTGATGACCACAGGGTCGGGCAATCAGCCCCAGCATTTT.

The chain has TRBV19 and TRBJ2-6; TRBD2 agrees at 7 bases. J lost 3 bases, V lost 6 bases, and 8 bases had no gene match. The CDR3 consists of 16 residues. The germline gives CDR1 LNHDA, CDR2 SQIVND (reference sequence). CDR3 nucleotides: TGTGCCAGTAGCACCCCGGGGGGACGTGGGGCCAACGTCCTGACTTTC. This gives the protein CASSTPGGRGANVLTF.

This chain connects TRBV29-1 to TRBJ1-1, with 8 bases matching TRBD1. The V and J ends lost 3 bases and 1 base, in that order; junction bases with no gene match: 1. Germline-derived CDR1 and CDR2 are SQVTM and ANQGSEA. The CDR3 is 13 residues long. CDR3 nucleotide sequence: TGCAGCGTTGATGACAGGGGGAACACTGAAGCTTTCTTT. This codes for CSVDDRGNTEAFF.